Listed below are T cell receptor beta chains from one sample, sequenced in a study of T-cell memory formation after mild COVID-19. One entry per CDR3 protein results from TCRdb running MiXCR on the 5' RACE reads. The sample contains around 120,000 distinct CDR3 sequences, roughly 15% of which appear only once. The sequencing input was PBMCs or a T cell subset sorted from them (not recorded which). Receptors originate from an adult woman who had mild COVID-19 (a few samples of this study predate the infection). Cell type and time point are not known. The CDR3 runs from the conserved cysteine through the conserved F or W. A D gene is named only where the DNA matches it firmly. Clone size, where shown, is once, few, many, or a class for clones that have expanded.

V gene: TRBV6-5; clone size: NA; J gene: TRBJ2-1; D gene: TRBD2; CDR3 protein: CASSQRLAGVEQFF; CDR3 DNA: TGTGCCAGCAGCCAAAGACTAGCGGGAGTCGAGCAGTTCTTC
V gene: TRBV6-5; clone size: few; J gene: TRBJ2-2; D gene: NA; CDR3 protein: CASSFTPATPTGELFF; CDR3 DNA: TGTGCCAGCAGTTTTACCCCGGCTACTCCCACCGGGGAGCTGTTTTTT
V gene: TRBV27; clone size: NA; J gene: TRBJ2-7; D gene: NA; CDR3 protein: CASSLSGSQSYEQYF; CDR3 DNA: TGTGCCAGCAGTTTATCAGGGTCCCAATCCTACGAGCAGTACTTC
V gene: TRBV5-1; clone size: NA; J gene: TRBJ1-2; D gene: NA; CDR3 protein: CASSLETGRGGYTF; CDR3 DNA: TGCGCCAGCAGCTTGGAAACAGGGAGGGGAGGCTACACCTTC
V gene: TRBV7-9; clone size: NA; J gene: TRBJ1-1; D gene: TRBD1; CDR3 protein: CASSGQGNTEAFF; CDR3 DNA: TGTGCCAGCAGCGGACAGGGGAACACTGAAGCTTTCTTT
V gene: TRBV29-1; clone size: NA; J gene: TRBJ2-1; D gene: TRBD2; CDR3 protein: CSVEDREAGGPGNEQFF; CDR3 DNA: TGCAGCGTTGAAGATCGTGAAGCGGGGGGGCCGGGCAATGAGCAGTTCTTC
V gene: TRBV9; clone size: NA; J gene: TRBJ2-7; D gene: TRBD2; CDR3 protein: CASSASGASWAYEQYF; CDR3 DNA: TGTGCCAGCAGTGCTAGCGGCGCTTCTTGGGCCTACGAGCAGTACTTC
V gene: TRBV25-1; clone size: NA; J gene: TRBJ1-1; D gene: NA; CDR3 protein: CASSDARTNTEAFF; CDR3 DNA: TGTGCCAGCAGTGATGCCAGGACCAACACTGAAGCTTTCTTT
V gene: TRBV4-1; clone size: few; J gene: TRBJ2-7; D gene: NA; CDR3 protein: CASSQEGTYYEQYF; CDR3 DNA: TGCGCCAGCAGCCAAGAGGGGACTTACTACGAGCAGTACTTC
V gene: TRBV5-1; clone size: many; J gene: TRBJ2-1; D gene: NA; CDR3 protein: CASSLADFYNEQFF; CDR3 DNA: TGCGCCAGCAGCTTGGCGGACTTCTACAATGAGCAGTTCTTC
V gene: TRBV7-2; clone size: few; J gene: TRBJ2-2; D gene: TRBD2; CDR3 protein: CASSLGPWSSGLNTGELFF; CDR3 DNA: TGTGCCAGCAGCTTAGGTCCCTGGAGTAGCGGGCTTAACACCGGGGAGCTGTTTTTT
V gene: TRBV15; clone size: few; J gene: TRBJ2-1; D gene: NA; CDR3 protein: CATSRDGGRNEQFF; CDR3 DNA: TGTGCCACCAGCAGAGATGGAGGGCGCAATGAGCAGTTCTTC